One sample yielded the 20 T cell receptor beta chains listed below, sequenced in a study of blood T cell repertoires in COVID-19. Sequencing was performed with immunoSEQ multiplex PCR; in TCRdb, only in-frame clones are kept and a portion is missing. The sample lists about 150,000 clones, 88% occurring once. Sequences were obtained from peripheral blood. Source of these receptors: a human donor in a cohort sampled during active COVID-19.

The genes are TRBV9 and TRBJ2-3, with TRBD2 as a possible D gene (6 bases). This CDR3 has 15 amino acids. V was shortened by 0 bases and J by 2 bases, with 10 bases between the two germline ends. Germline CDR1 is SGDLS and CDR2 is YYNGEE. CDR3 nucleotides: TGTGCCAGCAGCGTAGGGGCGGGAATCACAGATACGCAGTATTTT. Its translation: CASSVGAGITDTQYF.

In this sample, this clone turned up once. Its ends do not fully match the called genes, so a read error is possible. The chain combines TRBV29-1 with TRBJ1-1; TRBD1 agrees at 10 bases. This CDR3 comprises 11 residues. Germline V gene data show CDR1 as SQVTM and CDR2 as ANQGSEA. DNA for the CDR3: TGTGAGGTAGGGACAGGGGCTGAAGCTTTCTTT. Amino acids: CEVGTGAEAFF. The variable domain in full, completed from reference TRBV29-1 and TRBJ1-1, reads SAVISQKPSRDICQRGTSLTIQCQVDSQVTMMFWYRQQPGQSLTLIATANQGSEATYESGFVIDKFPISRPNLTFSTLTVSNMSPEDSSIYLCEVGTGAEAFFGQGTRLTVV.

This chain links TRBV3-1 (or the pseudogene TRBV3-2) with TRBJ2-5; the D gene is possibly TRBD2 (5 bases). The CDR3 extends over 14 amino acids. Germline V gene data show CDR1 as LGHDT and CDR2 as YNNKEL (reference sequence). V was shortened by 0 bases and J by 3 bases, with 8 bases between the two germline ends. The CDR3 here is CASSQDTRKETQYF. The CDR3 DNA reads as TGTGCCAGCAGCCAAGATACTAGAAAAGAGACCCAGTACTTC.

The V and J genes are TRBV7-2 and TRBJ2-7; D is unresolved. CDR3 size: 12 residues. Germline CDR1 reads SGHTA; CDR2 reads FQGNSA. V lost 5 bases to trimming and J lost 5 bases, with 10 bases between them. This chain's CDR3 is CASSQIQNEQYF. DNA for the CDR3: TGTGCCAGCAGCCAGATCCAGAACGAGCAGTACTTC.

The CDR3 here is CASSLDGTSGGDTQYF. CDR3 sequence (DNA): TGCGCCAGCAGCCTTGATGGGACTAGCGGGGGAGATACGCAGTATTTT. V is TRBV5-1 and J is TRBJ2-3, with 14 bases fitting TRBD2. Trimming at V came to 4 bases and at J to 5 bases, leaving 6 bases not matched to a gene. CDR1 SGHRS and CDR2 YFSETQ come from the germline V gene. This CDR3 comprises 16 residues. The full variable domain, completed using reference TRBV5-1 and TRBJ2-3, is KAGVTQTPRYLIKTRGQQVTLSCSPISGHRSVSWYQQTPGQGLQFLFEYFSETQRNKGNFPGRFSGRQFSNSRSEMNVSTLELGDSALYLCASSLDGTSGGDTQYFGPGTRLTVL.

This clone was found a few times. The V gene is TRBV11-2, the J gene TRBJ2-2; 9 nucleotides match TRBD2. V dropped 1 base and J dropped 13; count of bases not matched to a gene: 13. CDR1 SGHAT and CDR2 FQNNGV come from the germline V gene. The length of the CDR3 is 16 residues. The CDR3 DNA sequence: TGTGCCAGCAGCTTAGCCGGAGCGGGGGGCCCCACTCGGCTGTTTTTT. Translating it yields CASSLAGAGGPTRLFF. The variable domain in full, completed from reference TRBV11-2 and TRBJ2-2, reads EAGVAQSPRYKIIEKRQSVAFWCNPISGHATLYWYQQILGQGPKLLIQFQNNGVVDDSQLPKDRFSAERLKGVDSTLKIQPAKLEDSAVYLCASSLAGAGGPTRLFFGEGSRLTVL.

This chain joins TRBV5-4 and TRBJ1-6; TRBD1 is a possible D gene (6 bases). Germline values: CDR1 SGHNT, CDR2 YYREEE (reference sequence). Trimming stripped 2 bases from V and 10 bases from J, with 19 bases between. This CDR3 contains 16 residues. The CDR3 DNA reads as TGTGCCAGCAGCTTCACAGGGTGGGTCAGAGAATCACCCCTCCACTTT. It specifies CASSFTGWVRESPLHF.

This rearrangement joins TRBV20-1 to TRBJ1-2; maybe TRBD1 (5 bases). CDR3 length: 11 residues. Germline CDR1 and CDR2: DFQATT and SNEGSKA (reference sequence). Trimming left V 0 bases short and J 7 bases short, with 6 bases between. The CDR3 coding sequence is TGCAGTGCTAGAGATGGGGCTGGCTACACCTTC. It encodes CSARDGAGYTF.

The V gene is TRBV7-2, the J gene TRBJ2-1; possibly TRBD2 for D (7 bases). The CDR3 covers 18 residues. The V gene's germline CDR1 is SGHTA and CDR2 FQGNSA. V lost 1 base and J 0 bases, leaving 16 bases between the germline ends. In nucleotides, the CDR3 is TGTGCCAGCAGCTTAGTTGGCGGAGGGGGGGCCTCCTACAATGAGCAGTTCTTC. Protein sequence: CASSLVGGGGASYNEQFF.

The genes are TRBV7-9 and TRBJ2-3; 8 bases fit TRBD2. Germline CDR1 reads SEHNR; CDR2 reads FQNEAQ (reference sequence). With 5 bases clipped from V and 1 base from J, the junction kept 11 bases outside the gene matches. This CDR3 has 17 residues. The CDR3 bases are TGTGCCAGCAGCGCCCGGGTAGCAGCGGGGGGCACAGATACGCAGTATTTT. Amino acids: CASSARVAAGGTDTQYF.

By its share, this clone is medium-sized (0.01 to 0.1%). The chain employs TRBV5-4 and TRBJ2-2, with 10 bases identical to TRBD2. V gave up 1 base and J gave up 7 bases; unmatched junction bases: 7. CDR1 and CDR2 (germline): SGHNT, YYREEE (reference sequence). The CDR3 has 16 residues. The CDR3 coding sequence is TGTGCCAGCAGCTTGCCCCTAGCGGGAGTGAACGGGGAGCTGTTTTTT. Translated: CASSLPLAGVNGELFF.

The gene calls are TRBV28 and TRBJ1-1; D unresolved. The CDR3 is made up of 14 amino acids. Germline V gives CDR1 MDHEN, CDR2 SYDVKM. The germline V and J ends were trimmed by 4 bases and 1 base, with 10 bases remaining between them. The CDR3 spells CASSSPGQNTEAFF. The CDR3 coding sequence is TGTGCCAGCAGTTCCCCAGGCCAGAACACTGAAGCTTTCTTT.

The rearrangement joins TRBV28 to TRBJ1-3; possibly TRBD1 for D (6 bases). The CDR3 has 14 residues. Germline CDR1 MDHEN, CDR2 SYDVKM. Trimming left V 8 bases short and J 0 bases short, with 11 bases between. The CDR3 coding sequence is TGTGCCAGCGGAGACAGGATCTCTGGAAACACCATATATTTT. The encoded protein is CASGDRISGNTIYF.

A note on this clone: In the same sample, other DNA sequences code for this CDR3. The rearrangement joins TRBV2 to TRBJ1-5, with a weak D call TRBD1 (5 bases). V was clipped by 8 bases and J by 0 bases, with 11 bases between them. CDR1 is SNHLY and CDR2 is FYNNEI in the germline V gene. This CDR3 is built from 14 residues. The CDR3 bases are TGTGCCAGCTCAGACAGCCATAGCAATCAGCCCCAGCATTTT. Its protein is CASSDSHSNQPQHF.

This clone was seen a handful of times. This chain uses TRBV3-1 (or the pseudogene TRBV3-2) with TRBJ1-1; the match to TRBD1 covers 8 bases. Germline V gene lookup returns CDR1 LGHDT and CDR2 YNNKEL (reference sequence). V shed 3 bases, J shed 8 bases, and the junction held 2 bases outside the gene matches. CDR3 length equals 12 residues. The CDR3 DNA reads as TGTGCCAGCAGCCACGGGGACAGGGAAGCTTTCTTT. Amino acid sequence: CASSHGDREAFF.

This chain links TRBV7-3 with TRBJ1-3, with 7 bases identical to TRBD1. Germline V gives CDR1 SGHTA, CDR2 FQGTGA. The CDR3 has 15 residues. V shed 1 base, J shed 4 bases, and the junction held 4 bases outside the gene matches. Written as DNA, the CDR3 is TGTGCCAGCAGCTTAATGCCCAGGGGGGGAAACACCATATATTTT. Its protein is CASSLMPRGGNTIYF. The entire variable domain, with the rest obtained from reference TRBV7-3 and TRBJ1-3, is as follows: GAGVSQTPSNKVTEKGKYVELRCDPISGHTALYWYRQSLGQGPEFLIYFQGTGAADDSGLPNDRFFAVRPEGSVSTLKIQRTERGDSAVYLCASSLMPRGGNTIYFGEGSWLTVV.

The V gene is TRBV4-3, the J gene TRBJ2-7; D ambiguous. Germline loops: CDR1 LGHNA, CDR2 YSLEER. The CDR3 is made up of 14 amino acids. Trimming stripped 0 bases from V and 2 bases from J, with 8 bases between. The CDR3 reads CASSQDLVAYEQYF. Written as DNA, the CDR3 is TGCGCCAGCAGCCAAGATCTGGTAGCCTACGAGCAGTACTTC.

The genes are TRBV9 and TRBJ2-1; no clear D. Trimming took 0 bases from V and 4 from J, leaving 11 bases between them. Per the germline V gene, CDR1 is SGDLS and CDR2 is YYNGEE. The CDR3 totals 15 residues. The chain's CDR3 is CASSVVDGLYNEQFF. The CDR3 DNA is TGTGCCAGCAGCGTAGTCGATGGGCTATACAATGAGCAGTTCTTC.

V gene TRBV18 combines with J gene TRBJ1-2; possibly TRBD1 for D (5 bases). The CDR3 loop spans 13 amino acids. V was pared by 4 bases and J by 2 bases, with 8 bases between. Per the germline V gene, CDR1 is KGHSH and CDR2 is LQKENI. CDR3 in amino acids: CASSLDRNYGYTF. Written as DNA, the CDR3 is TGTGCCAGCTCACTAGACAGAAACTATGGCTACACCTTC.

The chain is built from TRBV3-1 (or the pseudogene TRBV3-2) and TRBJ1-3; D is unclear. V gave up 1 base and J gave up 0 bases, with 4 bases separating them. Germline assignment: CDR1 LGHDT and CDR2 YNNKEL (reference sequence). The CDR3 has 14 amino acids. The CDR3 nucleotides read TGTGCCAGCAGCCAAGTTCACTCTGGAAACACCATATATTTT. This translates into CASSQVHSGNTIYF.